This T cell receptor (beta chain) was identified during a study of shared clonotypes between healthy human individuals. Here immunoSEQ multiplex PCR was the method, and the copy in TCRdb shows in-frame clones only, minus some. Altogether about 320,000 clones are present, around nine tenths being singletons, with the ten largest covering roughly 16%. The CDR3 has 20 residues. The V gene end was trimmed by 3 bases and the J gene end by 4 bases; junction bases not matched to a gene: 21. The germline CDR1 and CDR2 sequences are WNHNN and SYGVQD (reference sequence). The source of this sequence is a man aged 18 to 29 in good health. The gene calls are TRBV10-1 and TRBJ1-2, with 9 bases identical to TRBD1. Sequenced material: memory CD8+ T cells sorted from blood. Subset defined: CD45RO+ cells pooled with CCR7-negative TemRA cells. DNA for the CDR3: TGCGCCAGCAGTGAAATATCGGGTTCGGGACAGGGTCCTTTCGGCTATGGCTACACCTTC. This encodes CASSEISGSGQGPFGYGYTF.